These 17 T cell receptor beta chains share one sample of origin, sequenced in a study of CD8+ T cells in alopecia areata. Indicated treatment: oral pan-JAK inhibitor, 5-10 mg twice daily. RNA was extracted and reverse transcribed into cDNA as the sequencing template. TCRdb's copy holds only in-frame clones and misses some; the assay was immunoSEQ multiplex PCR. The repertoire holds under 250,000 clones, with more than 45% as singletons. Sequenced here: CD4+ T cells sorted from blood, sampled at week 4, from a patient treated with tofacitinib. These receptors were taken from a human donor with alopecia areata.

The rearrangement uses TRBV30 and TRBJ1-6, with 8 bases aligning to TRBD1. Trimming removed 4 bases from V and 5 bases from J; junction bases left unmatched: 1. This CDR3 comprises 13 residues. Per the germline V gene, CDR1 is GTSNPN and CDR2 is SVGIG (reference sequence). The CDR3, as DNA: TGTGCCTGGACAGGGGGCGATAATTCACCCCTCCACTTT. Protein: CAWTGGDNSPLHF. Full variable domain (remainder filled in from reference TRBV30 and TRBJ1-6): SQTIHQWPATLVQPVGSPLSLECTVEGTSNPNLYWYRQAAGRGLQLLFYSVGIGQISSEVPQNLSASRPQDRQFILSSKKLLLSDSGFYLCAWTGGDNSPLHFGNGTRLTVT.

The gene calls are TRBV7-2 and TRBJ1-1; 8 positions match TRBD1. V was clipped by 5 bases and J by 10 bases; unmatched bases: 3. Germline V gene data show CDR1 as SGHTA and CDR2 as FQGNSA. The CDR3 length is 11 residues. The CDR3: CASSADRGAFF. The CDR3 nucleotides read TGTGCCAGCAGCGCCGACAGGGGAGCTTTCTTT.

This chain connects TRBV25-1 to TRBJ2-3; 10 positions agree with TRBD2. The CDR3 is 15 amino acids. The junction had 3 bases not matched to a gene; V was cut back by 3 bases and J by 3 bases. Germline CDR1 reads MGHDK; CDR2 reads SYGVNS. The CDR3 nucleotides read TGTGCCAGCAGTGAGGTTAGCGGGGGGACAGATACGCAGTATTTT. Protein product: CASSEVSGGTDTQYF.

In regard to this clone: Different DNA sequences within this sample yield the same CDR3. V is TRBV30 and J is TRBJ1-2; the D gene is possibly TRBD1 (6 bases). Trimming took 4 bases from V and 0 from J, leaving 9 bases between them. Per germline, CDR1 GTSNPN and CDR2 SVGIG (reference sequence). The CDR3 extends over 13 amino acids. This CDR3 reads CAWTGDSNYGYTF. The CDR3 coding sequence is TGTGCCTGGACAGGGGATTCTAACTATGGCTACACCTTC.

The rearrangement links TRBV5-1 to TRBJ2-3; TRBD2 is a possible D gene (6 bases). Germline CDR1 reads SGHRS; CDR2 reads YFSETQ. This CDR3 has 15 amino acids. V was cut by 1 base and J by 4 bases, with 13 bases left in between. CDR3 DNA: TGCGCCAGCAGCTTGCGCGGGGTTAACCCAGATACGCAGTATTTT. Translating it yields CASSLRGVNPDTQYF.

The sample holds a few counts of this clone. V and J are TRBV6-1 and TRBJ2-1; no clear D gene. V gave up 5 bases and J gave up 5 bases, with 10 bases separating them. Germline V gene lookup returns CDR1 MNHNS and CDR2 SASEGT. This CDR3 has 13 amino acids. In nucleotides, the CDR3 is TGTGCCAGCAGTCCCCGTTTTGACAATGAGCAGTTCTTC. It translates to CASSPRFDNEQFF.

This sequence joins TRBV9 and TRBJ2-3; 10 positions match TRBD1. Germline V lookup: CDR1 SGDLS, CDR2 YYNGEE. The junction had 9 bases not matched to a gene; V was cut back by 5 bases and J by 9 bases. This CDR3 contains 14 residues. Written as DNA, the CDR3 is TGTGCCAGCAGTGAAGGACAGGGGGTTTACACGCAGTATTTT. It translates to CASSEGQGVYTQYF.

The chain links TRBV5-1 to TRBJ2-7, with no clear D. Germline assignment: CDR1 SGHRS and CDR2 YFSETQ. The V end lost 0 bases, the J end lost 0 bases, and 7 bases lay between the germline ends. The CDR3 loop spans 14 amino acids. The DNA of the CDR3 is TGCGCCAGCAGCTTGGAAGGCTTCTCCTACGAGCAGTACTTC. It yields the protein CASSLEGFSYEQYF.

In nucleotides, the CDR3 is TGTGCCAGCAGCCGGGACAGCTTTTACTCCTACGAGCAGTACTTC. Amino acid sequence: CASSRDSFYSYEQYF. The chain uses TRBV11-2 and TRBJ2-7; 7 bases are shared with TRBD1. This CDR3 has 15 amino acids. The V and J ends lost 5 bases and 0 bases, in that order; junction bases with no gene match: 7. Germline CDR1 is SGHAT and CDR2 is FQNNGV.

This clone was found a few times. This chain uses TRBV27 with TRBJ2-5; D remains unclear. V gave up 8 bases and J gave up 4 bases, with 11 bases separating them. Germline values: CDR1 MNHEY, CDR2 SMNVEV (reference sequence). There are 12 residues in the CDR3. The CDR3 nucleotides read TGTGCCAGCGGATATATCGGAGAGACCCAGTACTTC. Encoded protein: CASGYIGETQYF.

Only one count was recorded for this clone. V usage is TRBV30 and J usage is TRBJ1-2; no definite D call. Germline CDR1 GTSNPN, CDR2 SVGIG (reference sequence). V was trimmed by 3 bases and J by 6 bases, leaving 20 bases between them. The CDR3 length is 15 residues. CDR3 residues: CAWSPRLMGGDGYTF. CDR3 bases: TGTGCCTGGAGCCCCCGACTCATGGGAGGAGATGGCTACACCTTC.

In its sample, this clone was seen a few times. The V call is TRBV19, the J call TRBJ2-1; 7 nucleotides align to TRBD2. This CDR3 spans 16 amino acids. V gave up 6 bases and J gave up 0 bases; unmatched junction bases: 8. The germline CDR1 and CDR2 sequences are LNHDA and SQIVND (reference sequence). The CDR3, as DNA: TGTGCCAGTAGCCGCGAAGCGGGGAGCTCCTACAATGAGCAGTTCTTC. This translates into CASSREAGSSYNEQFF.

This clone was picked up a small number of times. The rearrangement joins TRBV18 to TRBJ2-3; 8 bases map to TRBD1. CDR1 and CDR2 (germline): KGHSH, LQKENI. Trimming took 2 bases from V and 3 from J; bases not matched to a gene: 1. CDR3 length: 14 residues. As DNA, the CDR3 is TGTGCCAGCTCACCAGGACAGGGTACAGATACGCAGTATTTT. Its protein is CASSPGQGTDTQYF.

The V and J genes are TRBV4-3 and TRBJ1-6; unclear D gene. Germline V gene lookup returns CDR1 LGHNA and CDR2 YSLEER. This CDR3 region has 15 residues. V lost 3 bases and J 9 bases, leaving 15 bases between the germline ends. CDR3 protein: CASSQDTVPGSPLHF. The CDR3 bases are TGCGCCAGCAGCCAGGATACAGTCCCCGGTTCACCCCTCCACTTT.

This sequence joins TRBV2 and TRBJ2-7, with 9 bases identical to TRBD1. CDR1 is SNHLY, CDR2 FYNNEI, per germline. There are 13 residues in the CDR3. After removal of 8 bases from V and 5 bases from J, the junction contained 7 bases not matched to a gene. The CDR3 sequence: CASRTGVSDEQYF. CDR3 bases: TGTGCCAGCCGGACAGGGGTGAGCGACGAGCAGTACTTC.

Note on this clone: Other nucleotide sequences in the sample specify the same CDR3. The J gene is TRBJ1-2, the V gene TRBV29-1; no firm D call. There are 9 residues in the CDR3. Trimming stripped 3 bases from V and 6 bases from J, with 2 bases between. CDR1 and CDR2 from the germline V gene are SQVTM and ANQGSEA. DNA for the CDR3: TGCAGCGTTGACAATGGCTACACCTTC. Amino acid sequence: CSVDNGYTF.

This clone was observed a handful of times. V is TRBV18 and J is TRBJ2-7; 10 bases line up with TRBD1. Germline CDR1 is KGHSH and CDR2 is LQKENI. The CDR3 totals 18 residues. J lost 5 bases, V lost 3 bases, and 16 bases had no gene match. This CDR3 reads CASSPLPRSGTGDHEQYF. The CDR3 bases are TGTGCCAGCTCACCCCTTCCACGATCCGGGACAGGGGACCACGAGCAGTACTTC.